This TCR beta chain was recovered during a study of cytomegalovirus exposure and HLA in healthy donors. Study-level results: When the data were analyzed later, several of the most significant clusters appeared to be linked to common viral pathogens.

Turning to this clone: The antigen is unknown.

CDR3 length: 14 amino acids. The junction had 3 bases not matched to a gene; V was cut back by 6 bases and J by 0 bases. Germline values: CDR1 ENHRY, CDR2 SYGVKD. The PCR made use of 60 Vbeta and 13 Jbeta primers. The table came from immunoSEQ multiplex PCR; TCRdb's copy has only in-frame clones and leaves some out. The sample has around 150,000 clones; 60% to 85% are singletons. The TCR comes from a woman in her thirties or forties in good health and CMV-seronegative. The chain uses TRBV10-3 and TRBJ2-3; 7 bases fit TRBD2. Material: PBMCs. CDR3 sequence reads: CAIRPGLSTDTQYF. The DNA of the CDR3 is TGTGCCATCAGGCCGGGACTAAGCACAGATACGCAGTATTTT.